This T cell receptor beta chain was sequenced in a study of T cell repertoires in aging, cancer and after chemotherapy. Study-wide results and limits: In cancer patients, declining TCR diversity with age involved lost richness and lost evenness. Rebound thymic output was suggested by rising median generation probability during chemotherapy in each cancer cohort.

Amplification of TCR beta used genomic DNA extracted from peripheral blood. A note on this clonotype: No antigen is known for it.

Trimming removed 2 bases at V and 3 bases at J, with 11 bases between. Germline V lookup: CDR1 SEHNR, CDR2 FQNEAQ (reference sequence). The length of the CDR3 is 14 residues. Rearranged V-D-J TRB sequences were amplified with a mixed TRB-A/B primer pool. TCRdb re-derived calls from the multiplex PCR reads in MiXCR, one entry per CDR3 protein. The table lists roughly 10,000 distinct CDR3 sequences, 20% to 30% of them singletons. This TCR came from a human donor in good health. The chain has TRBV7-9 and TRBJ2-7; tentative D call: TRBD1 (5 bases). The specimen sequenced was blood. In DNA, the CDR3 is TGTGCCAGCAGCTTATTACCCAGGGACTACGAGCAGTACTTC. Amino acids: CASSLLPRDYEQYF.